This T cell receptor beta chain was observed in a study of control samples from healthy donors and cancer patients. This clone appeared a few times. The V segment lost 6 bases and the J segment 4 bases; nucleotides outside the gene matches: 9. Per germline, CDR1 LNHDA and CDR2 SQIVND (reference sequence). CDR3 length: 15 amino acids. This table comes from immunoSEQ multiplex PCR, and its TCRdb copy is limited to in-frame clones, with some not included. In the table there are some 150,000 clones, over 90% of which are singletons. Sequenced material: blood. The chain combines TRBV19 with TRBJ1-5; 7 positions match TRBD1. This clonotype was sampled from a man aged 50 or older in good health. The CDR3: CASRTQQGKNQPQHF. The CDR3 region has the DNA TGTGCCAGTAGGACGCAACAGGGGAAGAATCAGCCCCAGCATTTT.